A single sample is the source of the 4 T cell receptor beta chains below, sequenced in a study of cytomegalovirus exposure and HLA in healthy donors. The PCR had 60 Vbeta and 13 Jbeta primers. Profiling relied on immunoSEQ multiplex PCR, and the TCRdb table lists in-frame clones only, not all of them. The repertoire holds 80,000 to 100,000 clones, about 81% seen once, with 1.4% in the top ten. Sequenced sample: PBMCs. The receptors come from a man in his forties or fifties in good health and CMV-seronegative.

The chain couples TRBV19 to TRBJ1-1, with a tentative D call TRBD1 (5 bases). Germline V lookup: CDR1 LNHDA, CDR2 SQIVND (reference sequence). The CDR3 sequence is 16 residues long. Trimming left V 3 bases short and J 2 bases short, with 16 bases between. The CDR3, as DNA: TGTGCCAGTAGTATCCCGGCAGGGTCATTAAACACTGAAGCTTTCTTT. Protein sequence: CASSIPAGSLNTEAFF. Full variable domain (outside the CDR3, taken from reference TRBV19 and TRBJ1-1): DGGITQSPKYLFRKEGQNVTLSCEQNLNHDAMYWYRQDPGQGLRLIYYSQIVNDFQKGDIAEGYSVSREKKESFPLTVTSAQKNPTAFYLCASSIPAGSLNTEAFFGQGTRLTVV.

The J gene is TRBJ1-4, the V gene TRBV2; 9 positions match TRBD1. This CDR3 contains 12 residues. The J segment lost 6 bases and the V segment lost 8 bases, leaving 1 base of the junction unmatched. Germline assignment: CDR1 SNHLY and CDR2 FYNNEI. This CDR3 is CASGTGYEKLFF. The CDR3 nucleotides are TGTGCCAGCGGGACAGGGTATGAAAAACTGTTTTTT.

The chain combines TRBV6-4 with TRBJ2-1, with 9 bases aligning to TRBD1. Trimming removed 0 bases from V and 9 bases from J; junction bases left unmatched: 6. The CDR3 consists of 15 residues. CDR1 MRHNA and CDR2 SNTAGT come from the germline V gene. The CDR3 DNA reads TGTGCCAGCAGTGACTCTGGGGGGACAGGGAGTGAGCAGTTCTTC. As protein: CASSDSGGTGSEQFF.

In nucleotides, the CDR3 is TGTGCCAGCAGCACGACAGGGGGGTCTCTCTCTGGGGCCAACGTCCTGACTTTC. Protein sequence: CASSTTGGSLSGANVLTF. V and J are TRBV11-1 and TRBJ2-6, with 9 bases matching TRBD1. The germline CDR1 and CDR2 sequences are SGHAT and FQDESV (reference sequence). Trimming removed 5 bases from V and 0 bases from J; junction bases left unmatched: 8. This CDR3 comprises 18 residues. Full variable domain (outside the CDR3, taken from reference TRBV11-1 and TRBJ2-6): EAEVAQSPRYKITEKSQAVAFWCDPISGHATLYWYRQILGQGPELLVQFQDESVVDDSQLPKDRFSAERLKGVDSTLKIQPAELGDSAMYLCASSTTGGSLSGANVLTFGAGSRLTVL.